The 28 T cell receptor beta chains below all came from one sample that was sequenced in a study of T cells after yellow fever vaccination. TCRdb analysed the 5' RACE reads with MiXCR anew, one entry per CDR3 protein. Of some 340,000 distinct CDR3 sequences in the sample, about 10% were seen once. The specimen was CD4+ T cells sorted from PBMCs, collected 45 days after the yellow fever booster vaccination. These receptors were obtained from a man aged 18 to 29 who received the YFV17D yellow fever vaccine.

This clonotype has just a few counts. V is TRBV6-1 and J is TRBJ2-1, with D possibly being TRBD2 (6 bases). This CDR3 contains 17 residues. Trimming cost V 2 bases and J 4 bases, with 18 bases left between them. Germline CDR1 MNHNS, CDR2 SASEGT. The CDR3 nucleotides read TGTGCCAGCAGTGAATCAGGGCCGGGGGAAATATACAATGAGCAGTTCTTC. Protein sequence: CASSESGPGEIYNEQFF.

This clonotype showed up just a few times. The rearrangement uses TRBV3-1 and TRBJ1-6; the match to TRBD1 covers 7 bases. The CDR3 covers 13 residues. Looked up from germline, CDR1 is LGHDT and CDR2 is YNNKEL (reference sequence). Trimming removed 5 bases from V and 10 bases from J; junction bases left unmatched: 5. The CDR3 protein is CASSFQGESPLHF. CDR3 bases: TGTGCCAGCAGCTTCCAGGGGGAATCACCCCTCCACTTT.

Of note for this clonotype: One end of the junction does not line up with germline, which may come from a read error. This chain connects TRBV11-2 to TRBJ1-5, with D uncertain. Germline CDR1 and CDR2: SGHAT and FQNNGV. This CDR3 region has 8 residues. The CDR3 nucleotides are TGTGCCAGCAGCCCCCGGCATTTT. Protein sequence: CASSPRHF.

The rearrangement uses TRBV9 and TRBJ2-7; D perhaps matches TRBD1 (5 bases). The CDR3 covers 15 residues. Trimming left V 0 bases short and J 1 base short, with 11 bases between. CDR1 and CDR2 from the germline V gene are SGDLS and YYNGEE. The CDR3 nucleotides are TGTGCCAGCAGCGTAGAGGATAGGGGATCCTACGAGCAGTACTTC. Its translation: CASSVEDRGSYEQYF.

The rearrangement joins TRBV27 to TRBJ1-1; D might be TRBD1 (5 bases). CDR1 is MNHEY, CDR2 SMNVEV, per germline (reference sequence). Trimming left V 3 bases short and J 5 bases short, with 13 bases between. The CDR3 is 14 amino acids. CDR3 region: CASSFKGDRTEAFF. The CDR3 bases are TGTGCCAGCAGTTTCAAAGGGGATCGTACTGAAGCTTTCTTT.

This clonotype turned up a few times. The chain employs TRBV15 and TRBJ2-3; 7 bases agree with TRBD1. CDR3 length: 15 amino acids. Germline V gene data show CDR1 as LNHNV and CDR2 as YYDKDF (reference sequence). Trimming cost V 0 bases and J 4 bases; bases outside gene matches: 4. For the CDR3, the DNA is TGTGCCACCAGCAGAGAAGGGGGCGCCGCAGATACGCAGTATTTT. Its translation is CATSREGGAADTQYF.

The chain recombines TRBV12-3 or TRBV12-4 with TRBJ2-3; D unclear. Trimming removed 7 bases from V and 1 base from J, with 9 bases in between. This CDR3 region has 13 residues. CDR3 sequence (DNA): TGTGCCAGCAATCTCGATGGCACAGATACGCAGTATTTT. Translated: CASNLDGTDTQYF.

This clonotype was observed at least ten times. The chain has TRBV30 and TRBJ1-3, with D possibly matching TRBD1 (6 bases). V lost 2 bases and J lost 0, with 11 bases in between. Looked up from germline, CDR1 is GTSNPN and CDR2 is SVGIG (reference sequence). CDR3 length equals 15 residues. The CDR3 DNA is TGTGCCTGGAGTAGGGGGGCCATCTCTGGAAACACCATATATTTT. Translating it yields CAWSRGAISGNTIYF. Full variable domain (remainder filled in from reference TRBV30 and TRBJ1-3): SQTIHQWPATLVQPVGSPLSLECTVEGTSNPNLYWYRQAAGRGLQLLFYSVGIGQISSEVPQNLSASRPQDRQFILSSKKLLLSDSGFYLCAWSRGAISGNTIYFGEGSWLTVV.

This clonotype was counted many times. The V and J genes are TRBV5-1 and TRBJ1-2; D ambiguous. This CDR3 is 14 amino acids long. Trimming left V 1 base short and J 5 bases short, with 12 bases between. Germline lookup yields CDR1 SGHRS and CDR2 YFSETQ. In nucleotides, the CDR3 is TGCGCCAGCAGCTTGACAGCCGATCCTTATGGCTACACCTTC. This translates into CASSLTADPYGYTF. The full variable domain, in which reference TRBV5-1 and TRBJ1-2 provide the parts outside the CDR3, is KAGVTQTPRYLIKTRGQQVTLSCSPISGHRSVSWYQQTPGQGLQFLFEYFSETQRNKGNFPGRFSGRQFSNSRSEMNVSTLELGDSALYLCASSLTADPYGYTFGSGTRLTVV.

This clonotype has more than one count but fewer than ten. The chain recombines TRBV29-1 with TRBJ2-2, with 8 bases matching TRBD1. The CDR3 totals 14 residues. Unmatched junction bases numbered 2, after V lost 4 bases and J lost 1 base. Germline V gives CDR1 SQVTM, CDR2 ANQGSEA. The CDR3 loop is CSVVGTGNTGELFF. The DNA of the CDR3 is TGCAGCGTTGTAGGGACAGGGAACACCGGGGAGCTGTTTTTT.

This clonotype was seen repeatedly, ten times or more. The chain is built from TRBV5-1 and TRBJ2-7; no clear D. The V end was cut by 2 bases, the J end by 6 bases, with 12 bases between. The CDR3 runs 13 residues. Germline CDR1 SGHRS, CDR2 YFSETQ. CDR3 nucleotide sequence: TGCGCCAGCAGCTTAGATCCGTCGGGCGAGCAGTACGTC. It specifies CASSLDPSGEQYV.

The chain is built from TRBV7-6 and TRBJ1-2; 8 bases align to TRBD1. The CDR3 is made up of 14 amino acids. The V segment lost 1 base and the J segment 8 bases; nucleotides outside the gene matches: 6. CDR1 SGHVS and CDR2 FNYEAQ come from the germline V gene. The CDR3 protein is CASSLESGGEGYTF. CDR3 in DNA: TGTGCCAGCAGCTTAGAGTCAGGGGGCGAGGGCTACACCTTC.

The chain combines TRBV12-3 or TRBV12-4 with TRBJ1-2, with TRBD1 matching over 7 bases. Unmatched junction bases numbered 9, after V lost 3 bases and J lost 8 bases. The CDR3 runs 14 residues. This CDR3 is CASSLGGGAGGYTF. The CDR3 region has the DNA TGTGCCAGCAGTTTGGGAGGGGGCGCCGGAGGCTACACCTTC.

The chain couples TRBV29-1 to TRBJ2-3, with a tentative D call TRBD1 (5 bases). Trimming took 1 base from V and 2 from J, leaving 7 bases between them. CDR1 and CDR2 from the germline V gene are SQVTM and ANQGSEA. The CDR3 is 13 residues long. The CDR3: CSVEGRVTDTQYF. Written as DNA, the CDR3 is TGCAGCGTTGAAGGCAGGGTCACAGATACGCAGTATTTT.

The V and J genes are TRBV7-9 and TRBJ2-6; 9 positions match TRBD1. The germline V gene has CDR1 SEHNR and CDR2 FQNEAQ (reference sequence). This CDR3 spans 17 amino acids. Trimming at V came to 5 bases and at J to 2 bases, leaving 7 bases not matched to a gene. CDR3 sequence reads: CASSPRWTGAGANVLTF. In DNA, the CDR3 is TGTGCCAGCAGCCCCAGATGGACAGGGGCTGGGGCCAACGTCCTGACTTTC.

In its sample, this clonotype was seen a few times. The chain carries TRBV5-1 and TRBJ2-1; D tentatively reads TRBD1 or TRBD2 (5 bases each). Looked up from germline, CDR1 is SGHRS and CDR2 is YFSETQ. The ends were cut back, 5 bases at V and 10 bases at J, with 13 bases in the middle. This CDR3 spans 12 amino acids. CDR3: CASSRDGPEQFF. As DNA, the CDR3 is TGCGCCAGCAGTAGGGACGGACCCGAGCAGTTCTTC.

V is TRBV20-1 and J is TRBJ1-6, with D perhaps TRBD1 (5 bases). Germline V gene lookup returns CDR1 DFQATT and CDR2 SNEGSKA (reference sequence). CDR3 length: 15 residues. V was cut by 2 bases and J by 6 bases, with 14 bases left in between. The CDR3 is CSARNRDGLNSPLHF. CDR3 in DNA: TGCAGTGCTAGAAACCGGGACGGCCTTAATTCACCCCTCCACTTT.

The rearrangement uses TRBV5-1 and TRBJ2-3; D unresolved. Per germline, CDR1 SGHRS and CDR2 YFSETQ. V lost 0 bases and J lost 3, with 17 bases in between. The CDR3 is made up of 17 amino acids. CDR3 coding DNA: TGCGCCAGCAGCTTGGTTGGGCTAGAGGTTTGGACAGATACGCAGTATTTT. Protein: CASSLVGLEVWTDTQYF.

The CDR3 loop reads CASSSDRVGETQYF. The CDR3, as DNA: TGTGCCAGCAGCTCGGACAGGGTGGGGGAGACCCAGTACTTC. The chain is built from TRBV11-1 and TRBJ2-5; 8 bases map to TRBD1. The V gene end was trimmed by 4 bases and the J gene end by 5 bases; junction bases not matched to a gene: 6. This CDR3 spans 14 amino acids. The germline CDR1 and CDR2 sequences are SGHAT and FQDESV (reference sequence).

This clonotype occurred many times. This chain links TRBV7-6 with TRBJ2-3, with D possibly matching TRBD2 (7 bases). The CDR3 length is 13 residues. The ends were cut back, 5 bases at V and 6 bases at J, with 12 bases in the middle. The germline V gene has CDR1 SGHVS and CDR2 FNYEAQ. DNA for the CDR3: TGTGCCAGCAGCAGGGGGGGCCCCGATACGCAGTATTTT. Translated: CASSRGGPDTQYF.

The chain joins TRBV7-9 to TRBJ2-3, with a tentative D call TRBD2 (5 bases). CDR3 length: 17 amino acids. V lost 1 base to trimming and J lost 0 bases, with 14 bases between them. Germline loops: CDR1 SEHNR, CDR2 FQNEAQ (reference sequence). The CDR3 reads CASSLGISGGSTDTQYF. In nucleotides, the CDR3 is TGTGCCAGCAGCTTAGGAATAAGCGGAGGCAGCACAGATACGCAGTATTTT. The variable domain in full, with the rest retrieved from reference TRBV7-9 and TRBJ2-3, is DTGVSQNPRHKITKRGQNVTFRCDPISEHNRLYWYRQTLGQGPEFLTYFQNEAQLEKSRLLSDRFSAERPKGSFSTLEIQRTEQGDSAMYLCASSLGISGGSTDTQYFGPGTRLTVL.

This clonotype was detected many times. The chain couples TRBV7-9 to TRBJ2-7; D unresolved. Germline CDR1 SEHNR, CDR2 FQNEAQ (reference sequence). V lost 1 base and J lost 5, with 3 bases in between. This CDR3 has 11 residues. CDR3 in amino acids: CASSLVDEQYF. The CDR3 DNA reads as TGTGCCAGCAGCTTAGTGGACGAGCAGTACTTC. Looking up the rest from reference TRBV7-9 and TRBJ2-7 gives the full variable domain: DTGVSQNPRHKITKRGQNVTFRCDPISEHNRLYWYRQTLGQGPEFLTYFQNEAQLEKSRLLSDRFSAERPKGSFSTLEIQRTEQGDSAMYLCASSLVDEQYFGPGTRLTVT.

This clonotype showed up many times. The rearrangement joins TRBV7-2 to TRBJ2-3; weak D call: TRBD2 (5 bases). In germline, CDR1 is SGHTA, CDR2 FQGNSA. V was shortened by 1 base and J by 6 bases, with 11 bases between the two germline ends. This CDR3 contains 14 residues. This CDR3 reads CASSLGGLRDTQYF. In DNA form, the CDR3 reads TGTGCCAGCAGCTTAGGCGGGCTGCGGGATACGCAGTATTTT.

This clonotype has just a few counts. The V call is TRBV19, the J call TRBJ1-1; D might be TRBD1 (6 bases). Germline V gene sequence: CDR1 LNHDA, CDR2 SQIVND (reference sequence). V was trimmed by 2 bases and J by 0 bases, leaving 7 bases between them. The CDR3 covers 14 residues. The CDR3 DNA reads TGTGCCAGTAGTATAAACAGGGTGAACACTGAAGCTTTCTTT. Its protein is CASSINRVNTEAFF.

This chain joins TRBV7-2 and TRBJ1-5; TRBD1 might be the D (5 bases). The germline gives CDR1 SGHTA, CDR2 FQGNSA. The V gene lost 5 bases and the J gene lost 11 bases, with 16 bases spanning the gap. The CDR3 is 13 amino acids. CDR3 residues: CASSQRQAGTQHF. The CDR3 DNA sequence: TGTGCCAGCAGCCAACGGCAGGCAGGGACCCAGCATTTT.

This chain joins TRBV7-8 and TRBJ2-1; D is undetermined. The germline gives CDR1 SGHVS, CDR2 FQNEAQ. The CDR3 is 12 residues long. V shed 2 bases and J shed 9 bases, with 8 bases lying between them. CDR3 DNA: TGTGCCAGCAGCTTAATAGCTGGTGAGCAGTTCTTC. Protein product: CASSLIAGEQFF.

V and J are TRBV14 and TRBJ2-3; a possible D gene is TRBD2 (5 bases). This CDR3 contains 17 residues. The germline CDR1 and CDR2 sequences are SGHDN and FVKESK. V gave up 3 bases and J gave up 6 bases, with 22 bases separating them. CDR3 DNA: TGTGCCAGCAGCCAGCGGGTGGGTTCCGACTCCAGCGATACGCAGTATTTT. Encoded protein: CASSQRVGSDSSDTQYF.

The chain employs TRBV7-8 and TRBJ2-3; TRBD2 agrees at 7 bases. Germline lookup yields CDR1 SGHVS and CDR2 FQNEAQ. Trimming at V came to 10 bases and at J to 2 bases, leaving 12 bases not matched to a gene. The CDR3 covers 15 residues. As DNA, the CDR3 is TGTGCCACCAAGGGGCTAGCGGTTACCACAGATACGCAGTATTTT. Translating it yields CATKGLAVTTDTQYF.